A single count supports the clone carrying this T cell receptor beta chain. Among the patients, none had received any treatment before thyroid surgery. Trimming took off 5 bases at V and 0 bases at J, with 7 bases between the two ends. CDR1 SGHTA and CDR2 FQGNSA come from the germline V gene. The CDR3 is 13 amino acids. These data belong to a study of metastatic and nonmetastatic thyroid tumors. TCRdb redid the clone calls on the PCR reads using MiXCR. The sample has roughly 7,100 clones; over 20% are singletons. This chain joins TRBV7-2 and TRBJ2-5; a weak D match, TRBD2 (6 bases). The receptor was derived from a female donor with papillary thyroid cancer or a benign thyroid nodule (not recorded which). Some clones in this sample may be carry-over from other donors' samples. The sample consisted of adjacent normal tissue. The CDR3 loop is CASSRTNQETQYF. DNA of the CDR3: TGTGCCAGCAGCCGGACTAACCAAGAGACCCAGTACTTC.